The clone carrying this TCR beta chain came up once. As yet, its antigen is unknown. The TCRbeta library was prepared with unique molecular identifiers. One entry per CDR3 protein results from TCRdb running MiXCR on the PCR reads. Counted here are under 750,000 distinct CDR3 sequences, roughly 24% occurring once; the ten biggest clones make up about 14%. This entry belongs to a study of T-cell reconstitution after alpha-beta-depleted transplantation in children. Findings of the study overall: The high TCRbeta diversity at day 60 in some patients came from surviving recipient T cells and thymic progenitors. In patients about two months after transplant, alpha-beta T cells reportedly arose from several hundred expanded graft clones. One year post-transplant, T-cell counts and diversity were largely derived from T cells produced anew.

This specimen was PBMCs, mostly from graft donor cells, taken 360 days after TCRalphabeta/CD19-depleted stem cell transplant. The clonotype comes from a boy less than two years old who had a stem cell transplant for acute myeloid leukemia, so the T cells may come from the graft donor.

The CDR3 coding sequence is TGCGCCAGCAGCTTGGTGTCTGCAGGGCTGGGGTCGGCTTTCTTT. It translates to CASSLVSAGLGSAFF. The chain couples TRBV5-1 to TRBJ1-1; D might be TRBD1 (5 bases). CDR1 is SGHRS and CDR2 is YFSETQ in the germline V gene. The CDR3 is made up of 15 amino acids. V was pared by 0 bases and J by 11 bases, with 20 bases between.